The 8 T cell receptor beta chains listed next were all sequenced from one sample in a study of T cells in Graves' hyperthyroidism and ophthalmopathy. Amplification yielded TCR beta CDR3 regions, with RNA transcripts as the source. TCR CDR3 regions were first amplified by RT-PCR with HTBI primers. TCRdb reprocessed the multiplex PCR reads via MiXCR and lists one record per CDR3 protein. The sample carries some 270,000 distinct CDR3 sequences, 13% recorded once. The specimen sequenced was blood. These receptors all stem from a woman aged 30 to 39 with Graves' hyperthyroidism that later progressed to Graves' ophthalmopathy.

This clonotype has a count of ten or more. The gene calls are TRBV28 and TRBJ2-5; tentatively, D is TRBD1 (6 bases). This CDR3 comprises 14 residues. Germline assignment: CDR1 MDHEN and CDR2 SYDVKM. The ends were cut back, 6 bases at V and 4 bases at J, with 15 bases in the middle. The CDR3 coding sequence is TGTGCCAGCAGCGGACAGCCGATCTCAGAGACCCAGTACTTC. Amino acid sequence: CASSGQPISETQYF.

This clonotype was seen at least ten times. V and J are TRBV6-5 and TRBJ1-1, with a weak D call TRBD1 (6 bases). This CDR3 is built from 16 residues. Germline CDR1 reads MNHEY; CDR2 reads SVGAGI. V gave up 3 bases and J gave up 7 bases, with 21 bases separating them. CDR3 DNA: TGTGCCAGCAGTTATGTTGGGGGGGCCCGGGGGAATGAAGCTTTCTTT. Residues: CASSYVGGARGNEAFF.

In its sample, this clonotype was seen many times. V usage is TRBV28 and J usage is TRBJ1-1, with a weak D call TRBD1 (6 bases). The germline V and J ends were trimmed by 5 bases and 6 bases, with 22 bases remaining between them. This CDR3 is 16 amino acids long. CDR1 and CDR2 (germline): MDHEN, SYDVKM. The CDR3 loop reads CASSAEEWGPRAEAFF. The CDR3 DNA is TGTGCCAGCAGTGCGGAAGAGTGGGGGCCTAGGGCTGAAGCTTTCTTT.

This clonotype came up many times. The rearrangement links TRBV7-9 to TRBJ1-4; possible D gene TRBD1, 5 bases. This CDR3 contains 13 residues. CDR1 and CDR2 from the germline V gene are SEHNR and FQNEAQ (reference sequence). V lost 3 bases and J 6 bases, leaving 8 bases between the germline ends. DNA for the CDR3: TGTGCCAGCAGCTTGGGACGGGATGAAAAACTGTTTTTT. Protein sequence: CASSLGRDEKLFF.

The J gene is TRBJ2-6, the V gene TRBV19; 8 bases fit TRBD1. Looked up from germline, CDR1 is LNHDA and CDR2 is SQIVND (reference sequence). V shed 3 bases, J shed 1 base, and the junction held 5 bases outside the gene matches. The CDR3 covers 17 residues. The CDR3 loop is CASSIKQGASGANVLTF. CDR3 sequence (DNA): TGTGCCAGTAGTATTAAGCAGGGGGCGTCTGGGGCCAACGTCCTGACTTTC. The whole variable domain, remainder taken from reference TRBV19 and TRBJ2-6, is DGGITQSPKYLFRKEGQNVTLSCEQNLNHDAMYWYRQDPGQGLRLIYYSQIVNDFQKGDIAEGYSVSREKKESFPLTVTSAQKNPTAFYLCASSIKQGASGANVLTFGAGSRLTVL.

This clonotype was seen at least ten times. The chain uses TRBV11-1 and TRBJ2-4; unclear D gene. V lost 5 bases and J lost 0, with 14 bases in between. The CDR3 has 16 residues. Germline CDR1 and CDR2: SGHAT and FQDESV (reference sequence). The DNA of the CDR3 is TGTGCCAGCAGCCAAGGAGATTTGTTAGCCAAAAACATTCAGTACTTC. Residues: CASSQGDLLAKNIQYF. Using reference TRBV11-1 and TRBJ2-4 for the parts outside the CDR3, the full variable domain is EAEVAQSPRYKITEKSQAVAFWCDPISGHATLYWYRQILGQGPELLVQFQDESVVDDSQLPKDRFSAERLKGVDSTLKIQPAELGDSAMYLCASSQGDLLAKNIQYFGAGTRLSVL.

Many counts were recorded for this clonotype. CDR3 sequence reads: CASCQAESIQYF. The CDR3, as DNA: TGTGCCAGCTGTCAGGCAGAGAGCATTCAGTACTTC. The chain has TRBV6-2 or TRBV6-3 and TRBJ2-4; D remains unclear. The CDR3 totals 12 residues. CDR1 is MNHEY, CDR2 SVGEGT, per germline. Trimming removed 8 bases at V and 9 bases at J, with 14 bases between.

This clonotype was counted a few times. The chain has TRBV12-3 or TRBV12-4 and TRBJ1-4; TRBD1 matches at 10 bases. V shed 0 bases and J 11 bases; nucleotides not matched to a gene: 3. The CDR3 loop spans 14 amino acids. The CDR3 nucleotides read TGTGCCAGCAGTTTAGCGAGGACAGGGGGTAAACTGTTTTTT. Its protein product is CASSLARTGGKLFF.